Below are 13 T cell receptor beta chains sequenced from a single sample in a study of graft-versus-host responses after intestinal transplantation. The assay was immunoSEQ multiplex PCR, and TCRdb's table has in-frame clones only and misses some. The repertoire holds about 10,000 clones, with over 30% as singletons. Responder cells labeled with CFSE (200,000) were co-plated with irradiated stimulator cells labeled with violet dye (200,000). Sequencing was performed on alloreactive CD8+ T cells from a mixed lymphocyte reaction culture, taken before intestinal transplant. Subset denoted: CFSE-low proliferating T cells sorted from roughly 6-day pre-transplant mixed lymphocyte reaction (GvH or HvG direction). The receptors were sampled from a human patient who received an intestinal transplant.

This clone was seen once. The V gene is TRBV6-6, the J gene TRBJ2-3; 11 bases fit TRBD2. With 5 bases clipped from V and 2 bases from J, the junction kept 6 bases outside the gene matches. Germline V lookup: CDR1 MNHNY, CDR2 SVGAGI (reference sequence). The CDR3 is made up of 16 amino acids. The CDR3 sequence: CASSLGTSGTTDTQYF. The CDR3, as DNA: TGTGCCAGCAGTCTCGGGACTAGCGGTACCACAGATACGCAGTATTTT.

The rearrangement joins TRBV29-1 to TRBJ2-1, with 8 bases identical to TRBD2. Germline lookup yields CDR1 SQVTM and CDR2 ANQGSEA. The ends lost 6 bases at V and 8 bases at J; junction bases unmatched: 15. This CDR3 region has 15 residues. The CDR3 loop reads CSVDWVAGKGYEQFF. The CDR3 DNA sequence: TGCAGCGTCGACTGGGTAGCGGGAAAGGGGTATGAGCAGTTCTTC.

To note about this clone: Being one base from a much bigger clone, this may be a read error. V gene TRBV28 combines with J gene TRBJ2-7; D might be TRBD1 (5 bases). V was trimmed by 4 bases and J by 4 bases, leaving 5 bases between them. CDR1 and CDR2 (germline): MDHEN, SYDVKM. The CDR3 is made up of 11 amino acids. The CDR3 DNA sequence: TGTGCCAGCAGTTCAGGGTACGAGCAGTACTTC. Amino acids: CASSSGYEQYF.

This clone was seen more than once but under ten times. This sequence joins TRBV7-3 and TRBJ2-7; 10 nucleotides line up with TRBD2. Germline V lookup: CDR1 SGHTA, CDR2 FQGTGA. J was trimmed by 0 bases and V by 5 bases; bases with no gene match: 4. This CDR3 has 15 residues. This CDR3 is CASSPAGGGSYEQYF. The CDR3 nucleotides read TGTGCCAGCAGCCCAGCGGGAGGGGGCTCCTACGAGCAGTACTTC.

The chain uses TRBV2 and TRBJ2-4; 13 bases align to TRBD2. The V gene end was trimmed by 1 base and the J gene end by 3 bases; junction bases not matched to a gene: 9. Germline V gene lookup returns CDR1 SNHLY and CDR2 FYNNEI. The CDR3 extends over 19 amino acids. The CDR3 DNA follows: TGTGCCAGCAGTGAAGGGGGGCCACTAGCGGGGGGGCTCAAAAACATTCAGTACTTC. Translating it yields CASSEGGPLAGGLKNIQYF.

The CDR3 nucleotides are TGTGCAAGTCGCTTACTAGCAGATACGCAGTATTTT. This sequence encodes CASRLLADTQYF. The chain uses TRBV12-2 and TRBJ2-3; the table assigns TRBD2, which was not confirmed against the DNA. TRBV12-2 is a known pseudogene. This CDR3 has 12 amino acids.

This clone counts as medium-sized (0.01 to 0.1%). The DNA for the CDR3 is TGTGCCAGCAGTTCACCGGGACAGGGGCTCCACGAGCAGTACTTC. Translated, it gives CASSSPGQGLHEQYF. This chain links TRBV27 with TRBJ2-7; 10 positions agree with TRBD1. The germline V gene encodes CDR1 MNHEY and CDR2 SMNVEV (reference sequence). The J segment lost 5 bases and the V segment lost 4 bases, leaving 8 bases of the junction unmatched. This CDR3 is built from 15 residues.

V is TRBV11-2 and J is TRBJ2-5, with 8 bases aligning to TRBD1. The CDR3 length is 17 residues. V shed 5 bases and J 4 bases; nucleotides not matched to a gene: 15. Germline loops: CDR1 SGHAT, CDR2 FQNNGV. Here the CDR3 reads CASSNIMPQGAGETQYF. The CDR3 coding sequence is TGTGCCAGCAGCAACATTATGCCTCAGGGGGCAGGAGAGACCCAGTACTTC.

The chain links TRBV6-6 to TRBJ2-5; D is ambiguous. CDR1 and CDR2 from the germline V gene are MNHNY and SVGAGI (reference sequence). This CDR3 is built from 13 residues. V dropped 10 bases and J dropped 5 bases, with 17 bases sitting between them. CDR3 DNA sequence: TGTGCCACCTTGGGCCTGGTTTCTGAGACCCAGTACTTC. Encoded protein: CATLGLVSETQYF.

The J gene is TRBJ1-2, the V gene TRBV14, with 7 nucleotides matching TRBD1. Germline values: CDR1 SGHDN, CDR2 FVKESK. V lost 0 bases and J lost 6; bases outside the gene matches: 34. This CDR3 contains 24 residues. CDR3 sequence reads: CASSQDRPGQAFFKSTPFAHGYTF. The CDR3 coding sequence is TGTGCCAGCAGCCAAGATAGGCCCGGACAGGCCTTTTTCAAAAGCACCCCCTTTGCACATGGCTACACCTTC.

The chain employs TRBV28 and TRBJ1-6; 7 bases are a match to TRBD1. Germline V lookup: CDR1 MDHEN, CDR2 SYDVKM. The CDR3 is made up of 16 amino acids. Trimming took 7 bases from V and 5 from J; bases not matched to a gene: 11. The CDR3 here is CASNLPQGEDNSPLHF. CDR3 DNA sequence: TGTGCCAGCAACCTCCCCCAGGGGGAAGATAATTCACCCCTCCACTTT.

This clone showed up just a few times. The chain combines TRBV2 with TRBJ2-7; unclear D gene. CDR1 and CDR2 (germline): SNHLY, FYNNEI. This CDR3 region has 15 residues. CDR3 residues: CFRQTTAYDFYEQYF. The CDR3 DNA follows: TGTTTCAGGCAGACGACGGCATACGATTTCTACGAGCAGTACTTC. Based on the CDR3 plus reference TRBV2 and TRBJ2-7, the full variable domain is EPEVTQTPSHQVTQMGQEVILRCVPISNHLYFYWYRQILGQKVEFLVSFYNNEISEKSEIFDDQFSVERPDGSNFTLKIRSTKLEDSAMYFCFRQTTAYDFYEQYFGPGTRLTVT.

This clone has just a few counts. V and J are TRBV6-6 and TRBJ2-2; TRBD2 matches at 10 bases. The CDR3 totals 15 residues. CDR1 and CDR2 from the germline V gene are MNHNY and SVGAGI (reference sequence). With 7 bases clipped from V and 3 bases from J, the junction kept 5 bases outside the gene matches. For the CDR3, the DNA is TGTGCCAGCACCATCCTAGCGGGGGACACCGGGGAGCTGTTTTTT. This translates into CASTILAGDTGELFF.